A single sample is the source of the 8 T cell receptor beta chains below, sequenced in a study of Ad26.COV2.S vaccination and SARS-CoV-2 variants. Treatment in this sample: roughly 19 received Ad26.COV2.S at low or high dose, single or two shots; several received placebo; per-sample allocation not given. Day 63 after the first vaccine or placebo injection was the time point for sampling. The method was immunoSEQ multiplex PCR; TCRdb's version includes in-frame clones alone and lacks a portion of them. The sample holds approximately 480,000 clones, around 88% seen once. This specimen consisted of peripheral blood, obtained in a trial of Ad26.COV2.S vaccine versus placebo. These receptor sequences come from a person aged 18-65 years who received the Ad26.COV2.S COVID-19 vaccine or a placebo.

V usage is TRBV24-1 and J usage is TRBJ2-3; 8 bases line up with TRBD2. This CDR3 has 14 residues. The germline V gene has CDR1 KGHDR and CDR2 SFDVKD. Trimming at V came to 5 bases and at J to 4 bases, leaving 4 bases not matched to a gene. DNA of the CDR3: TGTGCCACCAGTGTAACGGGGGGGTCAGATACGCAGTATTTT. It yields the protein CATSVTGGSDTQYF.

This chain uses TRBV19 with TRBJ1-2, with a weak D call TRBD1 (5 bases). Deletions cut 10 bases from V and 5 bases from J, with 32 bases between. There are 18 residues in the CDR3. Germline assignment: CDR1 LNHDA and CDR2 SQIVND (reference sequence). This CDR3 is CATIGGETVAYGPYGYTF. CDR3 coding DNA: TGTGCCACCATCGGGGGGGAGACAGTCGCATATGGTCCGTATGGCTACACCTTC.

This chain connects TRBV7-9 to TRBJ1-4; D call uncertain. The CDR3 extends over 11 amino acids. Trimming removed 5 bases at V and 8 bases at J, with 6 bases between. Germline V lookup: CDR1 SEHNR, CDR2 FQNEAQ (reference sequence). In nucleotides, the CDR3 is TGTGCCAGCAGCCTACAGGAAAAACTGTTTTTT. The encoded protein is CASSLQEKLFF.

The chain combines TRBV4-3 with TRBJ2-7, with D unclear. The length of the CDR3 is 13 residues. V gave up 4 bases and J gave up 7 bases, with 14 bases separating them. CDR1 LGHNA and CDR2 YSLEER come from the germline V gene. CDR3 region: CASSPGPRVEQYF. CDR3 nucleotide sequence: TGCGCCAGCAGCCCCGGGCCCCGCGTAGAGCAGTACTTC.

V is TRBV10-3 and J is TRBJ1-6, with a weak D call TRBD1 (6 bases). The CDR3 covers 14 residues. The V end lost 10 bases, the J end lost 10 bases, and 20 bases lay between the germline ends. Germline-derived CDR1 and CDR2 are ENHRY and SYGVKD. CDR3 bases: TGTGCCACCAGGCCGGACGGCCAGGGGTCACCCCTCCACTTT. This translates into CATRPDGQGSPLHF.

The gene calls are TRBV28 and TRBJ2-7; D possibly corresponds to TRBD1 (5 bases). V shed 2 bases and J shed 1 base, with 27 bases lying between them. Germline V gene data show CDR1 as MDHEN and CDR2 as SYDVKM. CDR3 length: 20 residues. CDR3 sequence (DNA): TGTGCCAGCAGTTTAATCATGGGCCAGGGTATGCTATTAGGTTCCTACGAGCAGTACTTC. Protein sequence: CASSLIMGQGMLLGSYEQYF.

DNA of the CDR3: TGTGCCAGTAGGGCTAGCGGGAGCTACAATGAGCAGTTCTTC. As protein: CASRASGSYNEQFF. J is TRBJ2-1 and V is TRBV19; TRBD2 matches 10 bases. This CDR3 contains 14 residues. Germline V gene data show CDR1 as LNHDA and CDR2 as SQIVND (reference sequence). The J segment lost 3 bases and the V segment lost 6 bases, leaving 2 bases of the junction unmatched.

This chain uses TRBV27 with TRBJ2-1, with D possibly being TRBD1 (5 bases). The CDR3 spans 14 residues. The germline V gene has CDR1 MNHEY and CDR2 SMNVEV (reference sequence). V lost 5 bases to trimming and J lost 3 bases, with 11 bases between them. As DNA, the CDR3 is TGTGCCAGCAGTCTTACAAGGGGCTACAATGAGCAGTTCTTC. Residues: CASSLTRGYNEQFF.